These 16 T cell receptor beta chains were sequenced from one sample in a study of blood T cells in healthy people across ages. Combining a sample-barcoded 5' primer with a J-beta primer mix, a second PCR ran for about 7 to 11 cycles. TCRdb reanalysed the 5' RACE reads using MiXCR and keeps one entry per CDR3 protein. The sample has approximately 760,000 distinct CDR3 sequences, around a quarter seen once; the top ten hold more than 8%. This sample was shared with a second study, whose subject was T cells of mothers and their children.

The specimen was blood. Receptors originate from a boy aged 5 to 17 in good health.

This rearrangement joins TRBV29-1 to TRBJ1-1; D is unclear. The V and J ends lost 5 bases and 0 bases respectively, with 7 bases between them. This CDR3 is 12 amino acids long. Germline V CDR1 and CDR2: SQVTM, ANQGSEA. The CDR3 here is CSVHTLNTEAFF. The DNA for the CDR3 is TGCAGCGTTCACACGCTGAACACTGAAGCTTTCTTT.

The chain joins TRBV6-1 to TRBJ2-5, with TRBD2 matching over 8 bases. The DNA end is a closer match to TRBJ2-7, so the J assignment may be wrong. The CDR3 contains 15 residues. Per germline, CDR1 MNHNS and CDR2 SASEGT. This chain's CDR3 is CASSEARGAPYEQYF. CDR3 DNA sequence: TGTGCCAGCAGTGAAGCGCGGGGGGCGCCATACGAGCAGTACTTC.

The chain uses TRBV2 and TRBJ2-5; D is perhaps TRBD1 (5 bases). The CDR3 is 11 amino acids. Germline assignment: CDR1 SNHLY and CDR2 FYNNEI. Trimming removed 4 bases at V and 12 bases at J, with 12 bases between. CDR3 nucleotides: TGTGCCAGCAGTGTTGAGGTACAGGAGTACTTC. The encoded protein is CASSVEVQEYF.

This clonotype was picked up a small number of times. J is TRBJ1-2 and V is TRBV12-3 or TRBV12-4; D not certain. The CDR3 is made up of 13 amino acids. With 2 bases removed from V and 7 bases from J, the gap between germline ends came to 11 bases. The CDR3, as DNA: TGTGCCAGCAGTTTAAACCAGTTGGCTGGCTACACCTTC. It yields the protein CASSLNQLAGYTF.

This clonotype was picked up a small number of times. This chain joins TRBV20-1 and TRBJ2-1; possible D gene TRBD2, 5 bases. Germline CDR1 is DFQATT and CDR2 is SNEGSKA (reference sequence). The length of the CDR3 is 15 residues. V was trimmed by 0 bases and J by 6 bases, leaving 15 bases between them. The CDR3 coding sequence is TGCAGTGCTAGAGATCGCGGGCAGCCCCCCAATGAGCAGTTCTTC. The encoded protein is CSARDRGQPPNEQFF.

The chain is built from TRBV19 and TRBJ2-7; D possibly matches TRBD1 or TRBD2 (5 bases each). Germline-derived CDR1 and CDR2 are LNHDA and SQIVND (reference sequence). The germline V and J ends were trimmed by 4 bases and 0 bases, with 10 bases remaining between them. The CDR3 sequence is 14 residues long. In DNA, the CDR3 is TGTGCCAGTAGTACGTGGGACGACTCCTACGAGCAGTACTTC. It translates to CASSTWDDSYEQYF.

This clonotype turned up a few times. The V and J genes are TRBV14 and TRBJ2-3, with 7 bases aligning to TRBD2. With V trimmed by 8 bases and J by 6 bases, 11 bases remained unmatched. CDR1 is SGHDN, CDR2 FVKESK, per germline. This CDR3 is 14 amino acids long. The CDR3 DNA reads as TGTGCCAGCGGCCCCGCGGGAGTTATGGATACGCAGTATTTT. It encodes CASGPAGVMDTQYF.

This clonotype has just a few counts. The CDR3 nucleotides read TGTGCCAGCAGCCCGCGGGGTTCCCCCTACGAGCAGTACTTC. Translating gives CASSPRGSPYEQYF. J is TRBJ2-7 and V is TRBV7-9; possible D gene TRBD2, 6 bases. Trimming cost V 5 bases and J 2 bases, with 13 bases left between them. Germline lookup yields CDR1 SEHNR and CDR2 FQNEAQ (reference sequence). The CDR3 length is 14 residues.

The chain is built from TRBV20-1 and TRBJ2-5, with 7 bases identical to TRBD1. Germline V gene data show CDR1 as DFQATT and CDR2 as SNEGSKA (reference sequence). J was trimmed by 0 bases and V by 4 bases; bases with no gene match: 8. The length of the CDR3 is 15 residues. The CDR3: CSAMLTGWHQETQYF. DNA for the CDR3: TGCAGTGCTATGTTGACAGGGTGGCACCAAGAGACCCAGTACTTC.

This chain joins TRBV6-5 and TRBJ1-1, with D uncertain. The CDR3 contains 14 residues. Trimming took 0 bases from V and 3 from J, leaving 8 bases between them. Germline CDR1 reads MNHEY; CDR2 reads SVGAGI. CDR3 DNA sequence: TGTGCCAGCAGTTACTCGATAGCGGACACTGAAGCTTTCTTT. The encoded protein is CASSYSIADTEAFF.

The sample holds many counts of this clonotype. The CDR3 loop is CASSPTSGYEQYF. The DNA of the CDR3 is TGTGCCAGTAGCCCGACTAGCGGGTACGAGCAGTACTTC. The J gene is TRBJ2-7, the V gene TRBV19; 10 bases align to TRBD2. CDR3 size: 13 residues. Germline loops: CDR1 LNHDA, CDR2 SQIVND (reference sequence). J gave up 4 bases and V 6 bases, and 3 bases lay outside the gene matches.

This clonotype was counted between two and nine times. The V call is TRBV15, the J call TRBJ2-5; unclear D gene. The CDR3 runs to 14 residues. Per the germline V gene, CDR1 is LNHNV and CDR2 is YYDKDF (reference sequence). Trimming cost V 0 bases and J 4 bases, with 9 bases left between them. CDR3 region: CATSRDFKGETQYF. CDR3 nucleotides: TGTGCCACCAGCAGAGATTTTAAGGGAGAGACCCAGTACTTC.

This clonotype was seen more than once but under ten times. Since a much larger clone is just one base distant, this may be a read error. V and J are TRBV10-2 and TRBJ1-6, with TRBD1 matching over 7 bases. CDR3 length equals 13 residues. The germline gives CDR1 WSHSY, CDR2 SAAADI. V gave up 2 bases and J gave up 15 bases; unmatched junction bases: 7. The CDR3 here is CASSEGEAGGLHF. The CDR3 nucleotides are TGCGCCAGCAGTGAGGGGGAGGCAGGGGGCCTCCACTTT.

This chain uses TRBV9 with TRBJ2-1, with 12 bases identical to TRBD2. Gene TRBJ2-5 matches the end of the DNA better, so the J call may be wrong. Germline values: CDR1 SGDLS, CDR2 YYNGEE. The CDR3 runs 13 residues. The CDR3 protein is CASSPSGGGTQYF. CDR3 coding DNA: TGTGCCAGCAGCCCTAGCGGGGGGGGGACCCAGTACTTC.

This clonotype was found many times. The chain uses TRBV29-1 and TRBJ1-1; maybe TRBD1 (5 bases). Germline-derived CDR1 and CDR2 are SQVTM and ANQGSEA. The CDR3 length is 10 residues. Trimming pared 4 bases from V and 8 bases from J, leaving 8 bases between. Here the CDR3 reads CSVAGTEAFF. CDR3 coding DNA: TGCAGCGTTGCCGGGACCGAAGCTTTCTTT.

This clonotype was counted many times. As DNA, the CDR3 is TGCAGCGCGGACAGGCCCGGGTCCTACAATGAGCAGTTCTTC. This sequence encodes CSADRPGSYNEQFF. J is TRBJ2-1 and V is TRBV29-1; 7 bases line up with TRBD1. V shed 7 bases, J shed 1 base, and the junction held 7 bases outside the gene matches. The CDR3 contains 14 residues. CDR1 is SQVTM, CDR2 ANQGSEA, per germline.